This T cell receptor (beta chain) was sequenced for a study of shared clonotypes between healthy human individuals. Profiled with immunoSEQ multiplex PCR; TCRdb holds only in-frame clones, not every one. The table has more than 400,000 clones, approximately 95% seen once. CDR1 SGHVS and CDR2 FQNEAQ come from the germline V gene. V was cut by 8 bases and J by 2 bases, with 15 bases left in between. The CDR3 length is 14 residues. The sample taken for sequencing was naive CD4+ T cells sorted from blood. Noted subset: CD45RA+ positively selected. The chain has TRBV7-8 and TRBJ1-2, with TRBD1 as a possible D gene (6 bases). This sequence originates from a woman aged 25 to 39 in good health. DNA for the CDR3: TGTGCCAGCGTCCGGGATCAGGGGAACTATGGCTACACCTTC. The encoded protein is CASVRDQGNYGYTF.